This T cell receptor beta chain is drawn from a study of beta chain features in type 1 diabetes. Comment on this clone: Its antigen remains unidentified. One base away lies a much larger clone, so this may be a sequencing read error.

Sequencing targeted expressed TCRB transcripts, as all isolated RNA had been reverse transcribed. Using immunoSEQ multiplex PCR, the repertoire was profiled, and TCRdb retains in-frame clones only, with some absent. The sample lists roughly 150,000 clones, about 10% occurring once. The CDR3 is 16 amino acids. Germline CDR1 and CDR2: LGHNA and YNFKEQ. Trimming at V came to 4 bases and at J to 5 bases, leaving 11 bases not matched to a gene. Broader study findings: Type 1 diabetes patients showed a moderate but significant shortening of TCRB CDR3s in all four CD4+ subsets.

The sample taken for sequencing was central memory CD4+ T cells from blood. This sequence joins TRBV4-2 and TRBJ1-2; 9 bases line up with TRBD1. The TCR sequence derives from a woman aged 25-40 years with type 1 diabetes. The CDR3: CASSPLGTGTGYGYTF. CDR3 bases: TGTGCCAGCAGCCCCCTAGGAACCGGGACAGGGTATGGCTACACCTTC.